What follows are 25 T cell receptor beta chains derived from one specimen sequenced in a study of cytomegalovirus exposure and HLA in healthy donors. Both 60 Vbeta primers and 13 Jbeta primers went into the PCR. Sequencing was performed with immunoSEQ multiplex PCR; in TCRdb, only in-frame clones are kept and a portion is missing. Seen here are under 200,000 clones, about 80% observed once, and the top ten hold around 2%. What was sequenced was PBMCs. Receptors originate from a woman between 18 and 30 years old in good health and CMV-seropositive.

The J gene is TRBJ2-3, the V gene TRBV10-3; D not resolved. The CDR3 runs 15 residues. Looked up from germline, CDR1 is ENHRY and CDR2 is SYGVKD. V was pared by 4 bases and J by 2 bases, with 13 bases between. Here the CDR3 reads CAISGRGGYTDTQYF. In nucleotides, the CDR3 is TGTGCCATCAGTGGCCGAGGCGGATACACAGATACGCAGTATTTT.

The chain combines TRBV5-4 with TRBJ2-1; 9 bases fit TRBD1. Trimming removed 3 bases from V and 6 bases from J; junction bases left unmatched: 7. The CDR3 is made up of 15 amino acids. Per the germline V gene, CDR1 is SGHNT and CDR2 is YYREEE (reference sequence). The CDR3 sequence: CASSSGQGPFNEQFF. The CDR3 bases are TGTGCCAGCAGCTCCGGACAGGGGCCTTTCAATGAGCAGTTCTTC.

The rearrangement joins TRBV7-9 to TRBJ2-6, with D perhaps matching TRBD2 (6 bases). The V and J ends lost 5 bases and 4 bases respectively, with 6 bases between them. The CDR3 runs to 13 residues. Germline V gene data show CDR1 as SEHNR and CDR2 as FQNEAQ (reference sequence). CDR3 region: CASSRGGANVLTF. In DNA form, the CDR3 reads TGTGCCAGCAGCCGGGGGGGGGCCAACGTCCTGACTTTC.

The chain is built from TRBV28 and TRBJ1-5, with TRBD1 as a possible D gene (6 bases). CDR1 and CDR2 (germline): MDHEN, SYDVKM. The CDR3 spans 15 residues. Between the trimmed V and J ends, which lost 2 bases and 2 bases, there was a span of 10 bases. The CDR3 region is CASSLQGMGNQPQHF. CDR3 bases: TGTGCCAGCAGTTTACAGGGGATGGGCAATCAGCCCCAGCATTTT.

This sequence joins TRBV2 and TRBJ2-1; no clear D gene. The CDR3 consists of 11 residues. Germline loops: CDR1 SNHLY, CDR2 FYNNEI. The V end lost 6 bases, the J end lost 5 bases, and 5 bases lay between the germline ends. The CDR3 bases are TGTGCCAGCAGGTCTAACAATGAGCAGTTCTTC. It specifies CASRSNNEQFF.

The chain couples TRBV5-1 to TRBJ1-6; weak D call: TRBD1 (6 bases). The CDR3 has 15 amino acids. The ends were cut back, 0 bases at V and 8 bases at J, with 12 bases in the middle. CDR1 is SGHRS and CDR2 is YFSETQ in the germline V gene. The CDR3 sequence is CASSLGQGKDSPLHF. CDR3 in DNA: TGCGCCAGCAGCTTGGGCCAGGGGAAAGATTCACCCCTCCACTTT.

CDR3 region: CASSSGGRIAFF. The CDR3 DNA is TGTGCCAGCAGTTCCGGGGGTAGGATTGCTTTCTTT. This rearrangement joins TRBV7-9 to TRBJ1-1, with a tentative D call TRBD1 (5 bases). CDR1 is SEHNR and CDR2 is FQNEAQ in the germline V gene (reference sequence). The CDR3 loop spans 12 amino acids. V shed 6 bases and J shed 11 bases, with 16 bases lying between them.

This rearrangement joins TRBV25-1 to TRBJ2-3; TRBD1 might be the D (6 bases). Trimming stripped 3 bases from V and 3 bases from J, with 13 bases between. This CDR3 region has 15 residues. Germline V gene lookup returns CDR1 MGHDK and CDR2 SYGVNS. CDR3 in amino acids: CASSDWGQGTDTQYF. DNA for the CDR3: TGTGCCAGCAGTGATTGGGGGCAGGGGACAGATACGCAGTATTTT. The full variable domain, with the rest looked up from reference TRBV25-1 and TRBJ2-3, is EADIYQTPRYLVIGTGKKITLECSQTMGHDKMYWYQQDPGMELHLIHYSYGVNSTEKGDLSSESTVSRIRTEHFPLTLESARPSHTSQYLCASSDWGQGTDTQYFGPGTRLTVL.

This clone came up a few times. The rearrangement uses TRBV6-1 and TRBJ2-7; D is perhaps TRBD1 (6 bases). This CDR3 has 13 amino acids. V lost 10 bases and J 5 bases, leaving 18 bases between the germline ends. Germline assignment: CDR1 MNHNS and CDR2 SASEGT. Here the CDR3 DNA reads TGTGCCAACTCGGCAGGGGAAGTGGACGAGCAGTACTTC. Translating it yields CANSAGEVDEQYF.

The DNA of the CDR3 is TGTGCCAGCAGCTTGGGGCTACTAGCGGGGGGCACAGATACGCAGTATTTT. Protein product: CASSLGLLAGGTDTQYF. The chain links TRBV5-4 to TRBJ2-3; 11 bases align to TRBD2. Looked up from germline, CDR1 is SGHNT and CDR2 is YYREEE (reference sequence). The CDR3 has 17 amino acids. With 0 bases clipped from V and 1 base from J, the junction kept 4 bases outside the gene matches. Full variable domain (missing parts from reference TRBV5-4 and TRBJ2-3): ETGVTQSPTHLIKTRGQQVTLRCSSQSGHNTVSWYQQALGQGPQFIFQYYREEENGRGNFPPRFSGLQFPNYSSELNVNALELDDSALYLCASSLGLLAGGTDTQYFGPGTRLTVL.

The genes are TRBV11-1 and TRBJ2-3; TRBD2 aligns across 12 bases. CDR1 and CDR2 from the germline V gene are SGHAT and FQDESV (reference sequence). The CDR3 extends over 18 amino acids. With 5 bases clipped from V and 0 bases from J, the junction kept 9 bases outside the gene matches. This CDR3 is CASSAPTSGGPSTDTQYF. The CDR3 nucleotides read TGTGCCAGCAGCGCCCCGACTAGCGGGGGCCCTAGCACAGATACGCAGTATTTT. Filled out from reference TRBV11-1 and TRBJ2-3, the complete variable domain reads EAEVAQSPRYKITEKSQAVAFWCDPISGHATLYWYRQILGQGPELLVQFQDESVVDDSQLPKDRFSAERLKGVDSTLKIQPAELGDSAMYLCASSAPTSGGPSTDTQYFGPGTRLTVL.

This clone came up a few times. The chain employs TRBV30 and TRBJ2-7; a weak D match, TRBD2 (6 bases). The CDR3 is 11 amino acids. V lost 4 bases and J 6 bases, leaving 10 bases between the germline ends. CDR1 and CDR2 from the germline V gene are GTSNPN and SVGIG (reference sequence). The CDR3 spells CAWTGVREQYF. The CDR3 DNA is TGTGCCTGGACGGGGGTCCGCGAGCAGTACTTC.

V gene TRBV27 combines with J gene TRBJ2-1, with 9 nucleotides matching TRBD1. This CDR3 region has 18 residues. Per germline, CDR1 MNHEY and CDR2 SMNVEV (reference sequence). V shed 3 bases and J 3 bases; nucleotides not matched to a gene: 12. The CDR3 nucleotides read TGTGCCAGCAGTTTGCGGGGACAGGGAATCATTAGCTACAATGAGCAGTTCTTC. Protein: CASSLRGQGIISYNEQFF.

The chain has TRBV14 and TRBJ1-4; TRBD1 might be the D (5 bases). Trimming took 1 base from V and 4 from J, leaving 10 bases between them. The CDR3 runs 15 residues. Germline V gene lookup returns CDR1 SGHDN and CDR2 FVKESK. The CDR3 spells CASSQVGAFNEKLFF. The CDR3 DNA reads TGTGCCAGCAGCCAAGTAGGGGCCTTTAATGAAAAACTGTTTTTT.

J is TRBJ1-5 and V is TRBV28, with D tentatively TRBD1 (6 bases). The ends were cut back, 5 bases at V and 3 bases at J, with 14 bases in the middle. The CDR3 consists of 15 residues. Germline V CDR1 and CDR2: MDHEN, SYDVKM. In nucleotides, the CDR3 is TGTGCCAGCAGTACCGCAGGGGATTACAATCAGCCCCAGCATTTT. It yields the protein CASSTAGDYNQPQHF.

The CDR3 DNA reads TGTGCCAGCAGCCCGACAGGGAGCCAAGAGACCCAGTACTTC. This sequence encodes CASSPTGSQETQYF. This chain links TRBV5-5 with TRBJ2-5; the match to TRBD1 covers 7 bases. Looked up from germline, CDR1 is SGHKS and CDR2 is YYEKEE (reference sequence). CDR3 length: 14 amino acids. Trimming at V came to 4 bases and at J to 1 base, leaving 4 bases not matched to a gene.

This chain joins TRBV10-2 and TRBJ2-2; the D gene is possibly TRBD2 (7 bases). This CDR3 has 17 residues. Germline lookup yields CDR1 WSHSY and CDR2 SAAADI. Trimming left V 6 bases short and J 2 bases short, with 19 bases between. The CDR3 nucleotides are TGCGCCAGCAGGGATTTGTTGGGGGGGCTTAACACCGGGGAGCTGTTTTTT. Protein sequence: CASRDLLGGLNTGELFF.

This clone came up a few times. The chain joins TRBV5-1 to TRBJ2-5; a possible D gene is TRBD2 (5 bases). V lost 0 bases, J lost 5 bases, and 17 bases lay in between. This CDR3 is 16 amino acids long. Germline CDR1 SGHRS, CDR2 YFSETQ. The CDR3 here is CASSLGNGLATETQYF. CDR3 nucleotides: TGCGCCAGCAGCTTGGGAAATGGACTGGCCACGGAGACCCAGTACTTC.

The chain has TRBV19 and TRBJ1-3, with unresolved D. This CDR3 has 12 amino acids. The germline gives CDR1 LNHDA, CDR2 SQIVND (reference sequence). V gave up 5 bases and J gave up 7 bases, with 9 bases separating them. In DNA form, the CDR3 reads TGTGCCAGTAGTTCCGGGAGCAACACCATATATTTT. Translating gives CASSSGSNTIYF.

The J gene is TRBJ1-2, the V gene TRBV11-2, with D perhaps matching TRBD1 (5 bases). This CDR3 contains 15 residues. CDR1 and CDR2 (germline): SGHAT, FQNNGV. Between the trimmed V and J ends, which lost 3 bases and 3 bases, there was a span of 14 bases. In DNA, the CDR3 is TGTGCCAGCAGCTTGGGACTGCGACAACACTATGGCTACACCTTC. Translation gives CASSLGLRQHYGYTF.

This clone showed up just a few times. The J gene is TRBJ2-3, the V gene TRBV11-2; 11 positions match TRBD2. CDR3 size: 16 residues. V trimming: 0 bases; J trimming: 4 bases; junction bases outside the gene matches: 3. CDR1 is SGHAT and CDR2 is FQNNGV in the germline V gene. CDR3 nucleotide sequence: TGTGCCAGCAGCTTAGATTGGACTAGCGGGCCAGATACGCAGTATTTT. Translating gives CASSLDWTSGPDTQYF.

V gene TRBV11-3 combines with J gene TRBJ1-1; D remains ambiguous. The CDR3 runs 13 residues. Per germline, CDR1 SGHNT and CDR2 YENEEA. V lost 2 bases and J 8 bases, leaving 12 bases between the germline ends. DNA for the CDR3: TGTGCCAGCAGCTTAACTAAGGGAGGGGAAGCTTTCTTT. Translating gives CASSLTKGGEAFF.

The rearrangement links TRBV27 to TRBJ2-2, with 15 bases identical to TRBD2. After removal of 5 bases from V and 6 bases from J, the junction contained 1 base not matched to a gene. This CDR3 is 15 amino acids long. Germline V gene sequence: CDR1 MNHEY, CDR2 SMNVEV (reference sequence). The CDR3 DNA reads as TGTGCCAGCAGTGGACTAGCGGGGGGGCCCGGGGAGCTGTTTTTT. This gives the protein CASSGLAGGPGELFF.

The chain links TRBV11-3 to TRBJ2-1; 8 nucleotides match TRBD2. The CDR3 totals 15 residues. V lost 3 bases, J lost 5 bases, and 6 bases stayed unmatched. CDR1 SGHNT and CDR2 YENEEA come from the germline V gene. This CDR3 is CASSFSGLGNNEQFF. The CDR3 nucleotides read TGTGCCAGCAGCTTTTCGGGACTAGGAAACAATGAGCAGTTCTTC.

This chain connects TRBV7-3 to TRBJ1-6; D not resolved. Germline CDR1 and CDR2: SGHTA and FQGTGA. The CDR3 sequence is 16 residues long. Trimming removed 0 bases at V and 9 bases at J, with 15 bases between. CDR3 sequence: CASSLTGGGVSSPLHF. The CDR3 nucleotides read TGTGCCAGCAGCTTAACGGGCGGAGGAGTTAGTTCACCCCTCCACTTT.